The sequence of this TCR beta chain was determined in a study of response to subunit inactivated influenza vaccine. Regarding the study as a whole: The authors offered the suggestion that each seasonal influenza vaccination recruits few new T cells.

About this clonotype itself: The antigen is not known.

Per the germline V gene, CDR1 is LNHDA and CDR2 is SQIVND (reference sequence). V lost 5 bases and J 0 bases, leaving 11 bases between the germline ends. CDR3 length: 15 residues. Via MiXCR, TCRdb re-called the RT-PCR reads, giving one row per CDR3 protein. There are 650,000 to 850,000 distinct CDR3 sequences in the sample; over 11% occur only once, and 6.5% to 8.5% lies in the top ten. The clonotype comes from a man aged 50 to 60 who received an inactivated influenza vaccine. The genes are TRBV19 and TRBJ1-5; TRBD1 might be the D (5 bases). This sample comprised PBMCs from blood, obtained 14 to 15 days before vaccination. This chain's CDR3 is CASSANRYSNQPQHF. CDR3 in DNA: TGTGCCAGTAGTGCAAACAGGTATAGCAATCAGCCCCAGCATTTT.